These 6 T cell receptor beta chains share one sample of origin, sequenced in a study of human versus mouse CDR3 diversity and MHC coevolution (dated 2017 in TCRdb). The library was prepared using the immunoSEQ multiplex PCR assay. The clones in this table, taken by TCRdb from immuneACCESS, are in-frame only. Not every clone is retained; where verified, under half of the shortfall comes from an unresolved V gene, and the cause of the rest is unknown. The sample has some 80,000 clones on record, 85% to 95% of them singletons. Of the sample, roughly 0.15% is held by the ten largest clones. Sequencing input: naive CD4+ T cells from blood. According to the study, the label for this sample's cell subset or site signals: CD45RO-negative CD62L-positive naive CD4 T cells. The receptors come from a person aged 30-70 years in good health.

V and J are TRBV2 and TRBJ1-2; 7 positions match TRBD1. The length of the CDR3 is 14 residues. Trimming at V came to 8 bases and at J to 6 bases, leaving 12 bases not matched to a gene. From germline, CDR1 is SNHLY and CDR2 FYNNEI. The CDR3 coding sequence is TGTGCCAGCCGCGGACCAGGGGGTAATGATGGCTACACCTTC. Translation: CASRGPGGNDGYTF. The whole variable domain, filled in from reference TRBV2 and TRBJ1-2, reads EPEVTQTPSHQVTQMGQEVILRCVPISNHLYFYWYRQILGQKVEFLVSFYNNEISEKSEIFDDQFSVERPDGSNFTLKIRSTKLEDSAMYFCASRGPGGNDGYTFGSGTRLTVV.

The chain recombines TRBV6-5 with TRBJ1-5, with D possibly matching TRBD1 (5 bases). The germline V gene encodes CDR1 MNHEY and CDR2 SVGAGI. Between the trimmed V and J ends, which lost 5 bases and 0 bases, there was a span of 11 bases. The CDR3 loop spans 15 amino acids. The CDR3 DNA is TGTGCCAGCAGTGCGAACAGGTATAGCAATCAGCCCCAGCATTTT. Its translation: CASSANRYSNQPQHF.

This clone was seen only once. The chain links TRBV5-1 to TRBJ2-3, with 8 positions matching TRBD1. Germline loops: CDR1 SGHRS, CDR2 YFSETQ. With 4 bases clipped from V and 2 bases from J, the junction kept 6 bases outside the gene matches. This CDR3 comprises 15 residues. CDR3 amino acids: CASSPTGDNTDTQYF. CDR3 nucleotide sequence: TGCGCCAGCAGCCCGACAGGGGACAACACAGATACGCAGTATTTT.

This chain links TRBV11-2 with TRBJ2-2; 8 bases fit TRBD2. V lost 3 bases and J lost 6; bases outside the gene matches: 6. This CDR3 has 15 amino acids. Germline V gene sequence: CDR1 SGHAT, CDR2 FQNNGV. The CDR3 DNA follows: TGTGCCAGCAGCTTCAGGGCGGGGGGTCCCGGGGAGCTGTTTTTT. This gives the protein CASSFRAGGPGELFF.

This clone is a singleton in its sample. V and J are TRBV18 and TRBJ2-1; D remains ambiguous. V was cut by 2 bases and J by 1 base, with 18 bases left in between. Looked up from germline, CDR1 is KGHSH and CDR2 is LQKENI. CDR3 length: 18 amino acids. In DNA, the CDR3 is TGTGCCAGCTCACCAGGCAGGATGTGGAAAGTATCCTACAATGAGCAGTTCTTC. Translating it yields CASSPGRMWKVSYNEQFF.

The chain combines TRBV29-1 with TRBJ2-7; 9 nucleotides match TRBD1. V lost 7 bases and J lost 6; bases outside the gene matches: 10. Germline lookup yields CDR1 SQVTM and CDR2 ANQGSEA. This CDR3 contains 13 residues. The CDR3 region has the DNA TGCAGCGGGGCGACAGGGGGTTTGGGCGAGCAGTACTTC. Encoded protein: CSGATGGLGEQYF.